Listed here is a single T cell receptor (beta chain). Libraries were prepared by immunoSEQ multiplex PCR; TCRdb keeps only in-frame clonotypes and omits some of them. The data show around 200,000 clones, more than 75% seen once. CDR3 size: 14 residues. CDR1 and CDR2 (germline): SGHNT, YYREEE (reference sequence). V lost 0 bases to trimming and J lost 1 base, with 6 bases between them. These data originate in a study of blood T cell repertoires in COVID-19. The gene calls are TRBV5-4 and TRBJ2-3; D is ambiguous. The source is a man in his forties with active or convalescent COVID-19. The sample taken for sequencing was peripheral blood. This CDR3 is CASSLDTGTDTQYF. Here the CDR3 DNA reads TGTGCCAGCAGCTTGGATACAGGCACAGATACGCAGTATTTT.